These 27 T cell receptor beta chains were all obtained from the same sample, sequenced in a study of OX40 agonist ivuxolimab in advanced cancers. Produced via immunoSEQ multiplex PCR; TCRdb's table is partial and in-frame only. The sample consists of about 35,000 clones, roughly 92% of them appearing once. The source was CD4+ or CD8+ T cells sorted from blood, collected in a trial of the OX40 agonist ivuxolimab. These receptors were collected from an adult with an advanced solid tumor such as melanoma, head and neck, liver or kidney cancer.

The chain recombines TRBV5-1 with TRBJ2-1; D uncertain. Germline CDR1 SGHRS, CDR2 YFSETQ. The CDR3 totals 12 residues. V was shortened by 0 bases and J by 5 bases, with 3 bases between the two germline ends. The CDR3: CASSLGNNEQFF. The CDR3 DNA is TGCGCCAGCAGCTTGGGGAACAATGAGCAGTTCTTC.

The chain carries TRBV7-8 and TRBJ2-1, with D perhaps TRBD1 (5 bases). The CDR3 runs 15 residues. The V end lost 5 bases, the J end lost 0 bases, and 11 bases lay between the germline ends. From germline, CDR1 is SGHVS and CDR2 FQNEAQ. CDR3 bases: TGTGCCAGCAGCGTAGACAGTAGCTCCTACAATGAGCAGTTCTTC. Residues: CASSVDSSSYNEQFF.

The V and J genes are TRBV29-1 and TRBJ2-1; 13 nucleotides line up with TRBD2. V shed 6 bases and J 7 bases; nucleotides not matched to a gene: 12. Germline values: CDR1 SQVTM, CDR2 ANQGSEA. The CDR3 length is 16 residues. CDR3: CSVEGTSGTRWNEQFF. The CDR3 coding sequence is TGCAGCGTCGAGGGGACTAGCGGGACGAGGTGGAATGAGCAGTTCTTC.

The V gene is TRBV27, the J gene TRBJ2-1; D possibly corresponds to TRBD1 (5 bases). Looked up from germline, CDR1 is MNHEY and CDR2 is SMNVEV (reference sequence). The CDR3 sequence is 13 residues long. V was cut by 5 bases and J by 5 bases, with 10 bases left in between. Written as DNA, the CDR3 is TGTGCCAGCAGTCTTGGACAAAACAATGAGCAGTTCTTC. Translated, it gives CASSLGQNNEQFF.

This clone has just a few counts. The genes are TRBV7-9 and TRBJ2-7, with D unresolved. CDR3 size: 13 residues. V was cut by 0 bases and J by 4 bases, with 7 bases left in between. CDR1 is SEHNR, CDR2 FQNEAQ, per germline (reference sequence). The CDR3 here is CASSLAIGYEQYF. The CDR3, as DNA: TGTGCCAGCAGCTTAGCGATAGGGTACGAGCAGTACTTC.

The genes are TRBV19 and TRBJ1-1, with a weak D call TRBD1 (5 bases). The V end was cut by 5 bases, the J end by 6 bases, with 19 bases between. The CDR3 contains 15 residues. CDR1 is LNHDA and CDR2 is SQIVND in the germline V gene (reference sequence). CDR3 loop: CASSLMGTPLAEAFF. The CDR3 nucleotides read TGTGCCAGTAGTCTGATGGGGACCCCGCTCGCTGAAGCTTTCTTT.

The chain links TRBV7-2 to TRBJ1-1; 8 bases fit TRBD1. CDR1 and CDR2 (germline): SGHTA, FQGNSA. V lost 2 bases, J lost 0 bases, and 2 bases stayed unmatched. CDR3 size: 15 residues. The CDR3 DNA is TGTGCCAGCAGCTTATCACAGGGGGTGAACACTGAAGCTTTCTTT. Protein product: CASSLSQGVNTEAFF. Together with reference TRBV7-2 and TRBJ1-1, the CDR3 gives the full variable domain: GAGVSQSPSNKVTEKGKDVELRCDPISGHTALYWYRQSLGQGLEFLIYFQGNSAPDKSGLPSDRFSAERTGGSVSTLTIQRTQQEDSAVYLCASSLSQGVNTEAFFGQGTRLTVV.

This chain uses TRBV7-9 with TRBJ1-4; D gene ambiguous. CDR1 and CDR2 from the germline V gene are SEHNR and FQNEAQ (reference sequence). Trimming took off 1 base at V and 5 bases at J, with 5 bases between the two ends. This CDR3 region has 13 residues. The CDR3 sequence: CASSLGLNEKLFF. CDR3 DNA sequence: TGTGCCAGCAGCTTAGGTCTAAATGAAAAACTGTTTTTT.

The chain carries TRBV28 and TRBJ2-5; weak D call: TRBD1 (6 bases). CDR3 length equals 14 residues. The V end was cut by 6 bases, the J end by 0 bases, with 11 bases between. Per germline, CDR1 MDHEN and CDR2 SYDVKM. CDR3 region: CASRTDRNQETQYF. Here the CDR3 DNA reads TGTGCCAGCAGAACGGACAGAAACCAAGAGACCCAGTACTTC.

V usage is TRBV28 and J usage is TRBJ2-5, with D hard to call. Germline-derived CDR1 and CDR2 are MDHEN and SYDVKM. V was pared by 5 bases and J by 4 bases, with 5 bases between. There are 11 residues in the CDR3. The CDR3 sequence is CASSVLETQYF. The DNA for the CDR3 is TGTGCCAGCAGTGTGCTAGAGACCCAGTACTTC.

V is TRBV5-1 and J is TRBJ2-3, with TRBD1 matching 7 bases. The ends lost 4 bases at V and 0 bases at J; junction bases unmatched: 5. Germline V gives CDR1 SGHRS, CDR2 YFSETQ. This CDR3 contains 15 residues. CDR3 coding DNA: TGCGCCAGCAGCCCCGGGACAGCTAGCACAGATACGCAGTATTTT. Translation gives CASSPGTASTDTQYF. Full variable domain (missing parts from reference TRBV5-1 and TRBJ2-3): KAGVTQTPRYLIKTRGQQVTLSCSPISGHRSVSWYQQTPGQGLQFLFEYFSETQRNKGNFPGRFSGRQFSNSRSEMNVSTLELGDSALYLCASSPGTASTDTQYFGPGTRLTVL.

The genes are TRBV7-2 and TRBJ2-3, with D tentatively TRBD1 (6 bases). Per germline, CDR1 SGHTA and CDR2 FQGNSA. With 5 bases removed from V and 2 bases from J, the gap between germline ends came to 11 bases. The CDR3 extends over 14 amino acids. The CDR3: CASSVQGFTDTQYF. CDR3 nucleotide sequence: TGTGCCAGCAGCGTCCAGGGGTTCACAGATACGCAGTATTTT. Full variable domain (rest looked up from reference TRBV7-2 and TRBJ2-3): GAGVSQSPSNKVTEKGKDVELRCDPISGHTALYWYRQSLGQGLEFLIYFQGNSAPDKSGLPSDRFSAERTGGSVSTLTIQRTQQEDSAVYLCASSVQGFTDTQYFGPGTRLTVL.

This rearrangement joins TRBV11-2 to TRBJ2-7; D is possibly TRBD1 (5 bases). Germline CDR1 is SGHAT and CDR2 is FQNNGV. The CDR3 has 14 amino acids. V lost 1 base and J 5 bases, leaving 12 bases between the germline ends. The chain's CDR3 is CASSLAGSGDEQYF. The CDR3 nucleotides read TGTGCCAGCAGCTTAGCAGGGTCTGGAGACGAGCAGTACTTC.

The chain is built from TRBV5-6 and TRBJ2-5; TRBD2 matches 13 bases. The CDR3 loop spans 18 amino acids. Germline CDR1 SGHDT, CDR2 YYEEEE. V was clipped by 4 bases and J by 5 bases; unmatched bases: 14. CDR3 amino acids: CASSLTSGRALWRETQYF. The CDR3 coding sequence is TGTGCCAGCAGCCTTACTAGCGGGAGGGCCCTGTGGAGGGAGACCCAGTACTTC.

V and J are TRBV9 and TRBJ1-2; no clear D. V lost 3 bases and J lost 3, with 18 bases in between. The CDR3 has 16 amino acids. Germline CDR1 reads SGDLS; CDR2 reads YYNGEE. The CDR3: CASSASGNPAHYGYTF. CDR3 DNA sequence: TGTGCCAGCAGCGCCTCCGGGAACCCAGCCCACTATGGCTACACCTTC. Complete variable domain (other parts from reference TRBV9 and TRBJ1-2): DSGVTQTPKHLITATGQRVTLRCSPRSGDLSVYWYQQSLDQGLQFLIQYYNGEERAKGNILERFSAQQFPDLHSELNLSSLELGDSALYFCASSASGNPAHYGYTFGSGTRLTVV.

The V gene is TRBV6-5, the J gene TRBJ2-7; D not certain. The CDR3 has 11 residues. The V gene lost 6 bases and the J gene lost 7 bases, with 10 bases spanning the gap. Germline V CDR1 and CDR2: MNHEY, SVGAGI. The CDR3 bases are TGTGCCAGCAGCTCCATCGGAGAGCAGTACTTC. The encoded protein is CASSSIGEQYF.

The rearrangement uses TRBV28 and TRBJ2-7; 10 bases fit TRBD2. Per germline, CDR1 MDHEN and CDR2 SYDVKM. V gave up 6 bases and J gave up 6 bases; unmatched junction bases: 8. The CDR3 is made up of 14 amino acids. CDR3 sequence reads: CASRGLALGLEQYF. The CDR3 DNA is TGTGCCAGCAGGGGACTAGCGCTTGGGCTCGAGCAGTACTTC.

The chain carries TRBV9 and TRBJ1-1, with D perhaps matching TRBD1 (6 bases). V dropped 2 bases and J dropped 2 bases, with 10 bases sitting between them. The CDR3 spans 14 residues. Germline lookup yields CDR1 SGDLS and CDR2 YYNGEE. The CDR3 bases are TGTGCCAGCAGCGTCTCAGGGGCAAACACTGAAGCTTTCTTT. Translated, it gives CASSVSGANTEAFF.

This clone was picked up a small number of times. The V call is TRBV27, the J call TRBJ2-1; D is unresolved. This CDR3 is 14 amino acids long. Germline loops: CDR1 MNHEY, CDR2 SMNVEV (reference sequence). Between the trimmed V and J ends, which lost 4 bases and 1 base, there was a span of 8 bases. CDR3 sequence reads: CASSSVGSYNEQFF. In nucleotides, the CDR3 is TGTGCCAGCAGTTCCGTTGGTTCCTACAATGAGCAGTTCTTC.

This rearrangement joins TRBV6-5 to TRBJ2-6; weak D call: TRBD2 (7 bases). V lost 5 bases, J lost 2 bases, and 10 bases lay in between. CDR1 is MNHEY, CDR2 SVGAGI, per germline. There are 15 residues in the CDR3. The DNA for the CDR3 is TGTGCCAGCAGTCCCGGGGGGCCTGGGGCCAACGTCCTGACTTTC. It codes for CASSPGGPGANVLTF.

This clone was picked up one time. V and J are TRBV7-9 and TRBJ1-5; 9 bases align to TRBD1. The CDR3 sequence is 13 residues long. From germline, CDR1 is SEHNR and CDR2 FQNEAQ (reference sequence). J gave up 8 bases and V 5 bases, and 4 bases lay outside the gene matches. CDR3: CASSRRTGEPQHF. In DNA form, the CDR3 reads TGTGCCAGCAGCCGACGGACAGGGGAGCCCCAGCATTTT.

The rearrangement uses TRBV7-6 and TRBJ1-1, with 11 bases that match TRBD1. The CDR3 is 15 residues long. V shed 4 bases, J shed 5 bases, and the junction held 6 bases outside the gene matches. The germline CDR1 and CDR2 sequences are SGHVS and FNYEAQ. The CDR3 nucleotides read TGTGCCAGCAGCTGGGGGACAGGGGGAGGTACTGAAGCTTTCTTT. This encodes CASSWGTGGGTEAFF.

The CDR3 spells CASSLFREGETDTQYF. The CDR3 DNA sequence: TGTGCCAGCAGTTTATTCCGGGAGGGTGAAACAGATACGCAGTATTTT. The chain employs TRBV28 and TRBJ2-3, with 8 positions matching TRBD2. Germline V gene sequence: CDR1 MDHEN, CDR2 SYDVKM. V lost 1 base and J lost 3; bases outside the gene matches: 6. The CDR3 is made up of 16 amino acids.

This chain connects TRBV5-4 to TRBJ2-7, with 7 bases matching TRBD2. CDR3 length: 16 residues. The J segment lost 3 bases and the V segment lost 1 base, leaving 10 bases of the junction unmatched. Germline CDR1 reads SGHNT; CDR2 reads YYREEE (reference sequence). In DNA form, the CDR3 reads TGTGCCAGCAGCTTGAAAGGGCTAGCGGTTGACTACGAGCAGTACTTC. It is translated as CASSLKGLAVDYEQYF.

This clone was seen a single time. The CDR3 protein is CASSRTGTSGSGSTYEQYF. The DNA of the CDR3 is TGCGCCAGCAGCCGAACCGGGACTAGCGGGAGTGGGTCCACCTACGAGCAGTACTTC. The J gene is TRBJ2-7, the V gene TRBV4-1; 14 bases agree with TRBD2. Germline CDR1 is MGHRA and CDR2 is YSYEKL. V shed 4 bases, J shed 2 bases, and the junction held 13 bases outside the gene matches. The CDR3 sequence is 19 residues long.

This rearrangement joins TRBV9 to TRBJ2-1; D tentatively fits TRBD1 or TRBD2 (5 bases each). Between the trimmed V and J ends, which lost 4 bases and 12 bases, there was a span of 14 bases. CDR1 SGDLS and CDR2 YYNGEE come from the germline V gene. The CDR3 totals 12 residues. This CDR3 is CASSPLGAVQFF. The CDR3 DNA follows: TGTGCCAGCAGCCCCCTCGGGGCCGTGCAGTTCTTC.

The chain carries TRBV7-2 and TRBJ2-3, with a tentative D call TRBD2 (5 bases). This CDR3 contains 16 residues. Trimming removed 1 base at V and 2 bases at J, with 13 bases between. CDR1 SGHTA and CDR2 FQGNSA come from the germline V gene. The DNA for the CDR3 is TGTGCCAGCAGCTTAGTAGGGCGGGCCGCCACAGATACGCAGTATTTT. As protein: CASSLVGRAATDTQYF.